This T cell receptor beta chain was captured in a study of beta chain features in type 1 diabetes. Every isolated RNA sample was fully reverse transcribed, so sequencing captured expressed TCRB transcripts. Data came from immunoSEQ multiplex PCR; TCRdb stores just in-frame clones and leaves some out. The table records 140,000 or so clones, around 8.7% of them present only once. In regard to this clone: Its antigen is currently unknown.

V gave up 2 bases and J gave up 5 bases, with 14 bases separating them. Germline V gene data show CDR1 as SSHAT and CDR2 as FNYEAQ (reference sequence). This CDR3 has 15 residues. Study-wide results and caveats: PCR might pick shorter templates more often, in the same way for patients and controls.

Material for sequencing was central memory CD4+ T cells from blood. The receptor's source is a man in his late teens or twenties in good health. J is TRBJ2-3 and V is TRBV7-7; D is possibly TRBD1 (6 bases). CDR3 coding DNA: TGTGCCAGCAGCTTATCAGGGGACGGAAAAGATACGCAGTATTTT. Translated, it gives CASSLSGDGKDTQYF.